This is a list of T cell receptor beta chains from one sample in a study of blood T cell repertoires in COVID-19. Sequenced by immunoSEQ multiplex PCR; TCRdb stores in-frame clones only, minus some. The repertoire holds over 250,000 clones, with 80% to 90% as singletons. Sequences were obtained from PBMCs or T cells enriched from blood (not recorded which). All receptors derive from a young woman who had recovered from COVID-19. The CDR3 runs from the conserved cysteine through the conserved F or W. The order of the fields is V gene, D gene, CDR3 protein. A D gene is named only where the DNA matches it firmly.

V: TRBV5-1; D: TRBD1; CDR3: CASSLNAGQKIYGYTF
V: TRBV3-1/TRBV3-2; D: NA; CDR3: CASSLTGGAGAFF
V: TRBV5-5; D: NA; CDR3: CASSLAGGPGSPLHF
V: TRBV6-5; D: NA; CDR3: CASSSGAGAYNEQFF
V: TRBV6-5; D: NA; CDR3: CASSYSLSGVGTEAFF
V: TRBV19; D: TRBD1; CDR3: CASSIIRDRSTDTQYF
V: TRBV28; D: NA; CDR3: CASSLWDSQETQYF
V: TRBV10-3; D: TRBD1; CDR3: CAILQGATYEQYF
V: TRBV5-4; D: NA; CDR3: CASSLDPDSQETQYF
V: TRBV7-2; D: TRBD1; CDR3: CASSLSGTGVSGNTIYF
V: TRBV5-6; D: NA; CDR3: CASSFFGVDTEAFF
V: TRBV7-2; D: TRBD2; CDR3: CASSLGGGPRETQYF
V: TRBV19; D: TRBD1; CDR3: CASSPGTGIISNYGYTF
V: TRBV5-8; D: NA; CDR3: CASSLVAVEAFF
V: TRBV9; D: NA; CDR3: CASGGRDGTEAFF
V: TRBV6-5; D: TRBD1; CDR3: CASRDRGRNQPQHF
V: TRBV2; D: NA; CDR3: CASGQIMNTEAFF
V: TRBV18; D: NA; CDR3: CASSPITGLSGNTIYF
V: TRBV28; D: NA; CDR3: CASSLTQGMGHTDTQYF
V: TRBV28; D: NA; CDR3: CASSFQGSYNSPLHF
V: TRBV28; D: NA; CDR3: CASSRSGGPLNQPQHF
V: TRBV29-1; D: TRBD2; CDR3: CSVEGGEYYNEQFF
V: TRBV2; D: NA; CDR3: CASSEDGQLEYF
V: TRBV7-8; D: NA; CDR3: CASSLLGGDSNTEAFF
V: TRBV28; D: TRBD1; CDR3: CASSSAGTGFPYGYTF
V: TRBV10-3; D: TRBD1; CDR3: CATEQGDYGYTF
V: TRBV9; D: TRBD1; CDR3: CASSLRTGPGYGYTF
V: TRBV28; D: NA; CDR3: CASSLYAYSGGNTIYF
V: TRBV6-4; D: NA; CDR3: CASSDSKGGAADTQYF
V: TRBV4-1; D: NA; CDR3: CASSLGWAVSYEQYF
V: TRBV3-1/TRBV3-2; D: NA; CDR3: CATSRMDTSLSGANVLTF
V: TRBV11-3; D: NA; CDR3: CASSPGVRNYEQYF
V: TRBV3-1/TRBV3-2; D: NA; CDR3: CASSQESFSQPQHF
V: TRBV2; D: NA; CDR3: CASSDSKGWGEPYEQYF
V: TRBV2; D: NA; CDR3: CASSPISLETQETQYF
V: TRBV5-4; D: TRBD2; CDR3: CASSPAGVSNEQFF
V: TRBV5-6; D: TRBD2; CDR3: CASSGTSGISSYEQYF
V: TRBV5-1; D: NA; CDR3: CASSLDREGNIQYF
V: TRBV19; D: NA; CDR3: CASSIGNYQPQHF
V: TRBV6-1; D: TRBD1; CDR3: CASSEGTGADTQYF
V: TRBV5-4; D: NA; CDR3: CASSSRSSDSEAFF
V: TRBV12-3/TRBV12-4; D: TRBD1; CDR3: CASSHGTANEQFF
V: TRBV5-1; D: TRBD2; CDR3: CASSTGLAGVQETQYF
V: TRBV29-1; D: NA; CDR3: CSVEDAFTEAFF
V: TRBV19; D: NA; CDR3: CASSSLGRGQPQHF
V: TRBV11-2; D: TRBD1; CDR3: CASSLQGAGREKLFF
V: TRBV4-1; D: NA; CDR3: CASSQENGRSNQPQHF
V: TRBV11-2; D: TRBD2; CDR3: CASSPITGGGNEQFF
V: TRBV3-1/TRBV3-2; D: NA; CDR3: CASSQALGTLKTPNIQYF
V: TRBV11-2; D: NA; CDR3: CASSLDRGRGYTF
V: TRBV15; D: NA; CDR3: CATSRGGGNQPQHF
V: TRBV20-1; D: TRBD1; CDR3: CSASGQGELFF
V: TRBV5-8; D: NA; CDR3: CASSYQGANYGYTF